This TCR beta chain derives from a study of T cell responses to AZD1222 COVID-19 vaccine. Study results and caveats: At baseline, just 6 or 7 AZD1222 recipients tested seropositive. Distributed over spike, vaccine-associated CD4 TCRs predominated at 160-218 and 743-854.

Sequencing was performed with immunoSEQ multiplex PCR; in TCRdb, only in-frame clones are kept and a portion is missing. The data contain fewer than 180,000 clones, approximately 92% of them seen just once; the ten biggest clones take up around 2.9%. Samples with a second dose at about 4 or about 12 weeks were pooled together. In the case of this clone: Its antigen is not known.

CDR3 size: 15 residues. Germline V lookup: CDR1 MNHNS, CDR2 SASEGT. V was trimmed by 0 bases and J by 3 bases, leaving 12 bases between them. The chain has TRBV6-1 and TRBJ2-7; a weak D match, TRBD1 (5 bases). The sequence was obtained from an adult who received the AZD1222 COVID-19 vaccine. This material consisted of peripheral blood, taken 28 days after the second AZD1222 dose. Written as DNA, the CDR3 is TGTGCCAGCAGTGAAGCTGAACAGGCCCTCTACGAGCAGTACTTC. Amino acids: CASSEAEQALYEQYF.